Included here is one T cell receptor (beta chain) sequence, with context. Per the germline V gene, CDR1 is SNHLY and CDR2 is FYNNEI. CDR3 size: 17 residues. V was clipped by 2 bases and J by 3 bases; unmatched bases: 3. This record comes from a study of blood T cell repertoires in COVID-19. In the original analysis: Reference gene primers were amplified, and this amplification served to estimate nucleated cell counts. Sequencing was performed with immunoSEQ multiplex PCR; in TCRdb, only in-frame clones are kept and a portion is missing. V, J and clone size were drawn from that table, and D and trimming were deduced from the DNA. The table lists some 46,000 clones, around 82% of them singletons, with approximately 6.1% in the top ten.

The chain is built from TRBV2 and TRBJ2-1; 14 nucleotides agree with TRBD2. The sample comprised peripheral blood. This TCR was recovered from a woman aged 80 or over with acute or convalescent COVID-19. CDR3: CASSERLAGGHYNEQFF. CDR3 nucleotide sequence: TGTGCCAGCAGTGAACGACTAGCGGGGGGGCACTACAATGAGCAGTTCTTC.